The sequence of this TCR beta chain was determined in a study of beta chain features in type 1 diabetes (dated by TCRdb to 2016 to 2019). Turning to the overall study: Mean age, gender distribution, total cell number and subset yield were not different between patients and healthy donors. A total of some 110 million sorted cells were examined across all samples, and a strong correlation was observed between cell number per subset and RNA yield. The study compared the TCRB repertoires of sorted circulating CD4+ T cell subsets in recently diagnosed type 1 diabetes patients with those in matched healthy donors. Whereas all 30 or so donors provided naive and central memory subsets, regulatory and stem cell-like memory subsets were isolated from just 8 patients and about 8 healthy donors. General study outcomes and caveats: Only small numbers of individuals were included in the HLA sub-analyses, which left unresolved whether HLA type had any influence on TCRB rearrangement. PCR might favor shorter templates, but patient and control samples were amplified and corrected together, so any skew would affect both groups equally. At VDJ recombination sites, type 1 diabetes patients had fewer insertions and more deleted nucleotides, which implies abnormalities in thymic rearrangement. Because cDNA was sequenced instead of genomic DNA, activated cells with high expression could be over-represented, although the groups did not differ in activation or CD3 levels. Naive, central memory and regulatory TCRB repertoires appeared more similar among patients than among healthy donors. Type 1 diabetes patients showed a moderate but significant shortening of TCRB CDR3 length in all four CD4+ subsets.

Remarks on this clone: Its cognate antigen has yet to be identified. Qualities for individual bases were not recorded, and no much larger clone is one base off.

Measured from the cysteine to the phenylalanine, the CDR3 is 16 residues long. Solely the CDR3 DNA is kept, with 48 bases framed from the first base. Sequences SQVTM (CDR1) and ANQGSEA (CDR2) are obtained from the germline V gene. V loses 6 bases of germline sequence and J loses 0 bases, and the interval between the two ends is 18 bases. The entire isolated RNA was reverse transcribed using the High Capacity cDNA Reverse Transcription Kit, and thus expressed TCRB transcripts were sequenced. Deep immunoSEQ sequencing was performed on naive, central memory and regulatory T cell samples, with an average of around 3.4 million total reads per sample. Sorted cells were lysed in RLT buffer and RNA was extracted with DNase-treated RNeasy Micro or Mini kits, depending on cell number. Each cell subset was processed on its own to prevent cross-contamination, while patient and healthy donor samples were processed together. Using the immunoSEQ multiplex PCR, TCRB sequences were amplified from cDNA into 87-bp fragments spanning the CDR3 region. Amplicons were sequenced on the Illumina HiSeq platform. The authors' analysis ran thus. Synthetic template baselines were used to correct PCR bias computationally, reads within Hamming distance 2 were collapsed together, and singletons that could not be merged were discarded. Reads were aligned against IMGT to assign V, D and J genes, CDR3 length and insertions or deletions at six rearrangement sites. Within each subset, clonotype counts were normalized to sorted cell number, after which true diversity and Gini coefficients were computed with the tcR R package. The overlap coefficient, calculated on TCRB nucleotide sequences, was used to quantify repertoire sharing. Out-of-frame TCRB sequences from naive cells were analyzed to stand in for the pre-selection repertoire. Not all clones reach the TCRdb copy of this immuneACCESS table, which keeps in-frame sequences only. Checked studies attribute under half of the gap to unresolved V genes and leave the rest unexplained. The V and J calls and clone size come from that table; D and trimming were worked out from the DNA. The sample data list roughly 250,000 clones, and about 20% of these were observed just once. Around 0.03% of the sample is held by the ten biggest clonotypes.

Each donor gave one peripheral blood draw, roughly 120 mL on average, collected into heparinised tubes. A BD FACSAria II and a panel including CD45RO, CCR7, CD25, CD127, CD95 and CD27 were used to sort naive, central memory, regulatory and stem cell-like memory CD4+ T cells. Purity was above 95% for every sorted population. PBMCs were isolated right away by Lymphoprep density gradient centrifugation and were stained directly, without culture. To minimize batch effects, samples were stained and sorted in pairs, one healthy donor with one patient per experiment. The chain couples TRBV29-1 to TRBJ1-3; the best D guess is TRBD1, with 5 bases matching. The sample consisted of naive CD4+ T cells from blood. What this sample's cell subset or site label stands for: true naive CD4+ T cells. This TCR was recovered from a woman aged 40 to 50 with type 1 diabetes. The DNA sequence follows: TGCAGCGTCCCTGCTTCCGGGGGAAGCTCTGGAAACACCATATATTTT. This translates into CSVPASGGSSGNTIYF.